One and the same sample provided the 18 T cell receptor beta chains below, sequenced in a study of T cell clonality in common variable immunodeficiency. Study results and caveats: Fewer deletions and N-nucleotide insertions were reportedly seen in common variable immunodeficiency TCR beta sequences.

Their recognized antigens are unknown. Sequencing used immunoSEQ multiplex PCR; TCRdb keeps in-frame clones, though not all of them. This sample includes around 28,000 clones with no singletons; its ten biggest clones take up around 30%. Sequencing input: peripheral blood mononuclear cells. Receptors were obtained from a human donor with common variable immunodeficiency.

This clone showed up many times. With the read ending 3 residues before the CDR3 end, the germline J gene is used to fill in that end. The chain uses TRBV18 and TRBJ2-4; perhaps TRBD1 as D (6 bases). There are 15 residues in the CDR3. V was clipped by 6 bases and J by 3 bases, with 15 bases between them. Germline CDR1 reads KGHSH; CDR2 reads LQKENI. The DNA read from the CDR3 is TGTGCCAGCTCCCCAGGGGCACGAGGCAAAAACATT. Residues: CASSPGARGKNI. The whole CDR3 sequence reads CASSPGARGKNIQYF.

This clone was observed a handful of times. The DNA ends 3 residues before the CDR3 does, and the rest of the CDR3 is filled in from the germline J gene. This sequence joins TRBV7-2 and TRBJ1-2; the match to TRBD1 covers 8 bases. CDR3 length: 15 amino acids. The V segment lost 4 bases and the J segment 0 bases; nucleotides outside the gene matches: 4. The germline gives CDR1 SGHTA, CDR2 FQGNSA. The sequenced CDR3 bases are TGTGCCAGCAGCTCAGGACAGGGTGCTAACTATGGC. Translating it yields CASSSGQGANYG. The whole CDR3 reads CASSSGQGANYGYTF.

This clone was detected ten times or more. CDR3 DNA, as far as it was read: TGTGCCATCAGTGAGTCGGGAGGGGGGGCCTTTGGGGATGAG. Translating it yields CAISESGGGAFGDE. The full CDR3 reads CAISESGGGAFGDEQFF. V and J are TRBV10-3 and TRBJ2-1; possible D gene TRBD2, 7 bases. With the read ending 3 residues before the CDR3 end, the germline J gene is used to fill in that end. Germline CDR1 reads ENHRY; CDR2 reads SYGVKD. V was trimmed by 0 bases and J by 8 bases, leaving 20 bases between them. CDR3 length: 17 residues.

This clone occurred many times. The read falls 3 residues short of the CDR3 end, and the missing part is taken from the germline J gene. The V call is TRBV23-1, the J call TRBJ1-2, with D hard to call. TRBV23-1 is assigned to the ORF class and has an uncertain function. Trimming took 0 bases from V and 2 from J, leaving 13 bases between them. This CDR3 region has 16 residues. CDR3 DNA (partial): TGCGCCAGCAGTCAATCAAGAGGGTCACAGAACTATGGC. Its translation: CASSQSRGSQNYG. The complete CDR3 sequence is CASSQSRGSQNYGYTF.

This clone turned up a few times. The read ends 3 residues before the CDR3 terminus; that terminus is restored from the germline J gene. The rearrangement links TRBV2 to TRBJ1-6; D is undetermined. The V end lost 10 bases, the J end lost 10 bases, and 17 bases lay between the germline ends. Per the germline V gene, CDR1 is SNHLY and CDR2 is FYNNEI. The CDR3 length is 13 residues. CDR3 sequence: CATTNYNTSPLHF. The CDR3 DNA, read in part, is TGTGCCACCACCAACTACAACACGTCACCC.

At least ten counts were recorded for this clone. The CDR3 bases that were read are TGCAGTGCTAGCTACCCCCAAGAGACC. It translates to CSASYPQET. The CDR3 reads in full as CSASYPQETQYF. The rearrangement links TRBV20-1 to TRBJ2-5; no clear D. The read is 3 residues too short to cover the CDR3 end, so that end is filled in from the germline J gene. Germline CDR1 is DFQATT and CDR2 is SNEGSKA (reference sequence). Trimming removed 3 bases from V and 1 base from J, with 6 bases in between. CDR3 length equals 12 residues.

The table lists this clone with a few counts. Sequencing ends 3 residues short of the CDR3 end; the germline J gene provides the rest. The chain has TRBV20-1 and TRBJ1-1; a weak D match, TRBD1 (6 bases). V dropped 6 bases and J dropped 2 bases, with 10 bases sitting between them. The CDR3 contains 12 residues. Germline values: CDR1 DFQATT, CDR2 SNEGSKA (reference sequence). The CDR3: CSASDSNTEAFF. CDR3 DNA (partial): TGCAGTGCCTCGGACAGTAACACTGAA.

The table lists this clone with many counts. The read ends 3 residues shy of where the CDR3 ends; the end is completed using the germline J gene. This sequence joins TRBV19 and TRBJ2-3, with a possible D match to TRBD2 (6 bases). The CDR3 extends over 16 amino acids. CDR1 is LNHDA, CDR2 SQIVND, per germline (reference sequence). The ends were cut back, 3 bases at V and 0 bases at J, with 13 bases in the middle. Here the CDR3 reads CASSMEGRWSTDTQYF. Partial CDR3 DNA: TGTGCCAGTAGTATGGAGGGCAGGTGGAGCACAGATACG.

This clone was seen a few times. The DNA read from the CDR3 is TGTGCCAGCAGCTCTGTAGCGGGGGGGAGAGATACG. Its translation is CASSSVAGGRDT. The full CDR3 protein reads CASSSVAGGRDTQYF. The V and J genes are TRBV7-2 and TRBJ2-3; TRBD2 matches 11 bases. The read terminates 3 residues ahead of where the CDR3 ends, so the germline J gene completes it. J gave up 5 bases and V 4 bases, and 5 bases lay outside the gene matches. This CDR3 contains 15 residues. Germline V gene lookup returns CDR1 SGHTA and CDR2 FQGNSA.

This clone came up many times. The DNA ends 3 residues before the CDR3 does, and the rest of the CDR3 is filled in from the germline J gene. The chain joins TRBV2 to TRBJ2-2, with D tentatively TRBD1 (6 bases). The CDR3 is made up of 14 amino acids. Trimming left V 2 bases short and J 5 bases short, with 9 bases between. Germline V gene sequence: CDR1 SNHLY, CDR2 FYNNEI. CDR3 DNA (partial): TGTGCCAGCAGTGAAAACAGGGTGACCGGGGAG. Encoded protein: CASSENRVTGE. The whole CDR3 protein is CASSENRVTGELFF.

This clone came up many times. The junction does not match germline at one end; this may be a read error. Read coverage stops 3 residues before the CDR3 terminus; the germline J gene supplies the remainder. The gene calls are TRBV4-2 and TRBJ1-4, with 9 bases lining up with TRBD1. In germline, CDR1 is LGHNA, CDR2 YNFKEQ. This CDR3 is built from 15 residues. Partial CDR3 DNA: TGCGCCAGCAGCCGAGGGACAGGGATAATGAAAAGA. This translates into CASSRGTGIMKR. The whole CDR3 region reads CASSRGTGIMKRLFF.

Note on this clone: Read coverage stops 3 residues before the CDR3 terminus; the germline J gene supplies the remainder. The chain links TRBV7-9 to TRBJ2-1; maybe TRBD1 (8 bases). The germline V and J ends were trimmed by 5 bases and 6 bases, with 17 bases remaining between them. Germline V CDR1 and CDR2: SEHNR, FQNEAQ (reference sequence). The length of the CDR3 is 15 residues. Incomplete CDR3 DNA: TGTGCCAGCAGCGATACAGGGGGAGGGGGCAATGAG. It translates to CASSDTGGGGNE. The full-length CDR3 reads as CASSDTGGGGNEQFF.

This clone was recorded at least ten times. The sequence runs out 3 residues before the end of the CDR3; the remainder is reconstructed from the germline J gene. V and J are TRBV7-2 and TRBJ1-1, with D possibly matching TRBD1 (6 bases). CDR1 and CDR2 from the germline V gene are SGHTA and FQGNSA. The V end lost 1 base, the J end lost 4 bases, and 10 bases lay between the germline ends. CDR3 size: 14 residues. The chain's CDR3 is CASSLEWTATEAFF. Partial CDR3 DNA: TGTGCCAGCAGCTTAGAATGGACAGCCACTGAA.

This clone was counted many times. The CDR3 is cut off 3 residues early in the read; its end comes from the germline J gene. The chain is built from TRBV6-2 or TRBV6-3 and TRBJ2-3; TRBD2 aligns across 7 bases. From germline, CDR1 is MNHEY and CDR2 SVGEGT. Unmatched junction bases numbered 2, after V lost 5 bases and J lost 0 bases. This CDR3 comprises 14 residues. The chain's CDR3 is CASSERGSTDTQYF. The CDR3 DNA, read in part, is TGTGCCAGCAGTGAGCGGGGCAGCACAGATACG.

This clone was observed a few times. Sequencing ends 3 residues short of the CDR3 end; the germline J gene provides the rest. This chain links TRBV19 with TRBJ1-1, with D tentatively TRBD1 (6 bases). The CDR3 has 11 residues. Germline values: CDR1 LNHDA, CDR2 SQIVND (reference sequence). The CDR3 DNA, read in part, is TGTGCCAGTAGTTCAGGGACAAAA. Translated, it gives CASSSGTK. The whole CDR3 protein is CASSSGTKAFF.

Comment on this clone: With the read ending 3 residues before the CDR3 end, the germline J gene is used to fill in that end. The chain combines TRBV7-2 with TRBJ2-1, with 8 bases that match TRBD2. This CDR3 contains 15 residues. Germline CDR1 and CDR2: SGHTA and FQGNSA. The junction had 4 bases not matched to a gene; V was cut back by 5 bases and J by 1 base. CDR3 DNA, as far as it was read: TGTGCCAGCAGCAAAAGCGGGGGATCCTACAATGAG. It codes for CASSKSGGSYNE. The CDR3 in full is CASSKSGGSYNEQFF. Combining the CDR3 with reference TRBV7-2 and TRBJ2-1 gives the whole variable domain GAGVSQSPSNKVTEKGKDVELRCDPISGHTALYWYRQSLGQGLEFLIYFQGNSAPDKSGLPSDRFSAERTGGSVSTLTIQRTQQEDSAVYLCASSKSGGSYNEQFFGPGTRLTVL.

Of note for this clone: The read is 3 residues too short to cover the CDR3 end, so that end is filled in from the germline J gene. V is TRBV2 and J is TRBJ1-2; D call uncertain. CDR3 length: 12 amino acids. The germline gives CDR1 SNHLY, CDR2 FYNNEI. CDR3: CASSGPGGGYTF. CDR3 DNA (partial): TGTGCCAGCAGTGGTCCAGGTGGCGGC.

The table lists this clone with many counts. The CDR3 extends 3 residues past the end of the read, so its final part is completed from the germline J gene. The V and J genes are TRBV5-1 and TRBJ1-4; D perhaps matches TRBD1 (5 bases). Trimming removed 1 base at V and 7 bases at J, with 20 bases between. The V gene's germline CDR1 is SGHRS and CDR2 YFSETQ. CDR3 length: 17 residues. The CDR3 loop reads CASSLTIGAGGGEKLFF. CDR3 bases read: TGCGCCAGCAGCTTGACTATAGGAGCCGGGGGGGGTGAAAAA.